This T cell receptor beta chain was identified during a study of response to subunit inactivated influenza vaccine. Study-level points and caveats: Only a handful of new T cells, the authors suggested, are recruited with each seasonal influenza vaccination.

The V gene's germline CDR1 is SGHVS and CDR2 FQNEAQ. V shed 8 bases and J shed 3 bases, with 14 bases lying between them. The CDR3 runs to 13 residues. TCRdb re-analysed the RT-PCR reads in MiXCR, keeping a single row per CDR3 protein. Of approximately 700,000 distinct CDR3 sequences listed, approximately 15% were seen once; the top ten hold roughly 6.4%. This clonotype was observed a handful of times. The antigen is undetermined. V usage is TRBV7-8 and J usage is TRBJ2-7, with TRBD2 as a possible D gene (6 bases). The clonotype was recovered from a man aged 50-60 years who received an inactivated influenza vaccine. The specimen was PBMCs from blood, collected 14 to 15 days before vaccination. CDR3 in amino acids: CASCTAGCYEQYF. In nucleotides, the CDR3 is TGTGCCAGCTGTACGGCGGGGTGCTACGAGCAGTACTTC.